The TCR beta chain under discussion was sequenced for a study of cytomegalovirus exposure and HLA in healthy donors. Study-level findings and limits: A later analysis reported that several of the most significant clusters appeared to be linked to common viral pathogens, among them Epstein-Barr virus. Most observed TCR sequences were rare, whereas some public TCRs were detected in many donors.

PCR involved 60 Vbeta and 13 Jbeta primers. TCRdb keeps only in-frame clones here, not all; method: immunoSEQ multiplex PCR. The data contain some 110,000 clones, 75% to 85% of them singletons. Germline V gives CDR1 DFQATT, CDR2 SNEGSKA (reference sequence). CDR3 length: 10 residues. The J segment lost 9 bases and the V segment lost 6 bases, leaving 3 bases of the junction unmatched. The sample holds a few counts of this clone. The antigen is unknown. The sequenced sample consisted of PBMCs. The receptor's source is a middle-aged man in good health and CMV-seronegative. The chain is built from TRBV20-1 and TRBJ2-3; the match to TRBD1 covers 7 bases. In DNA form, the CDR3 reads TGCAGTGCGACGACAGGGACGCAGTATTTT. Protein product: CSATTGTQYF.